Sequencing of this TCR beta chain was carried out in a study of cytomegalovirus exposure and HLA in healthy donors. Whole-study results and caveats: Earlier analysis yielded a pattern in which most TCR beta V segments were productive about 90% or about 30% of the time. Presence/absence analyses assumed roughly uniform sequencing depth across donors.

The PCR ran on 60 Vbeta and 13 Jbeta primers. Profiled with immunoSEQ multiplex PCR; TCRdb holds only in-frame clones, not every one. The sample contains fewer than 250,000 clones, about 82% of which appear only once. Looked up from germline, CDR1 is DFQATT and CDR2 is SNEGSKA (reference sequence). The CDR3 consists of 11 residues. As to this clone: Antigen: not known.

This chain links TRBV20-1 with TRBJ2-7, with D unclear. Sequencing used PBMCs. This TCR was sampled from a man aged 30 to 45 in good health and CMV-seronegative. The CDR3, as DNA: TGCAATGGTTTGAAGCCCTACGAGCAGTACTTC. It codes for CNGLKPYEQYF.